The next 32 T cell receptor beta chains were all read from a single sample in a study of blood T cell repertoires in COVID-19. Using immunoSEQ multiplex PCR, the repertoire was profiled, and TCRdb retains in-frame clones only, with some absent. The sample lists fewer than 55,000 clones, roughly two thirds occurring once. The sequencing input was peripheral blood. All receptors derive from a woman in her sixties or seventies with acute or convalescent COVID-19.

The chain links TRBV10-3 to TRBJ2-3; TRBD2 agrees at 7 bases. Germline lookup yields CDR1 ENHRY and CDR2 SYGVKD. V gave up 8 bases and J gave up 2 bases; unmatched junction bases: 7. The CDR3 runs 14 residues. The DNA for the CDR3 is TGTGCCATCGGAATAGGGGACTACACAGATACGCAGTATTTT. Protein sequence: CAIGIGDYTDTQYF.

As to this clone: Other DNA sequences in the same sample also yield this CDR3. The chain carries TRBV7-3 and TRBJ2-3; 11 bases line up with TRBD2. Germline V gene lookup returns CDR1 SGHTA and CDR2 FQGTGA. The length of the CDR3 is 15 residues. J gave up 3 bases and V 6 bases, and 5 bases lay outside the gene matches. As DNA, the CDR3 is TGTGCCAGCAGTTGGACTAGCGGGCCTACAGATACGCAGTATTTT. Translating gives CASSWTSGPTDTQYF.

The chain joins TRBV14 to TRBJ1-6; 9 bases fit TRBD1. Germline assignment: CDR1 SGHDN and CDR2 FVKESK. This CDR3 is built from 15 residues. Unmatched junction bases numbered 3, after V lost 1 base and J lost 8 bases. The CDR3 coding sequence is TGTGCCAGCAGCCAAGGTAGACAGGGGGATTCACCCCTCCACTTT. As protein: CASSQGRQGDSPLHF.

The J gene is TRBJ1-4, the V gene TRBV19; D might be TRBD1 (6 bases). This CDR3 spans 13 amino acids. With 9 bases removed from V and 0 bases from J, the gap between germline ends came to 8 bases. The germline V gene has CDR1 LNHDA and CDR2 SQIVND (reference sequence). The CDR3: CASRQATNEKLFF. The CDR3 nucleotides read TGTGCCAGCCGACAGGCAACTAATGAAAAACTGTTTTTT. Combining the CDR3 with reference TRBV19 and TRBJ1-4 gives the whole variable domain DGGITQSPKYLFRKEGQNVTLSCEQNLNHDAMYWYRQDPGQGLRLIYYSQIVNDFQKGDIAEGYSVSREKKESFPLTVTSAQKNPTAFYLCASRQATNEKLFFGSGTQLSVL.

The chain joins TRBV4-1 to TRBJ2-3; 9 nucleotides agree with TRBD2. Per the germline V gene, CDR1 is MGHRA and CDR2 is YSYEKL. The CDR3 runs 15 residues. J lost 5 bases, V lost 1 base, and 4 bases had no gene match. As DNA, the CDR3 is TGCGCCAGCAGCCAAGTAGCGGGAGAGGGAGATACGCAGTATTTT. Its protein is CASSQVAGEGDTQYF.

This clone occurred a few times. The chain uses TRBV19 and TRBJ1-1; 9 bases are shared with TRBD1. The V gene's germline CDR1 is LNHDA and CDR2 SQIVND (reference sequence). J lost 6 bases, V lost 3 bases, and 2 bases had no gene match. The CDR3 runs to 13 residues. The CDR3 reads CASSMGDRAEAFF. DNA of the CDR3: TGTGCCAGTAGTATGGGGGACAGGGCTGAAGCTTTCTTT.

Only a few counts were recorded for this clone. The chain employs TRBV7-9 and TRBJ2-7; D is uncertain. Germline V gene sequence: CDR1 SEHNR, CDR2 FQNEAQ (reference sequence). The CDR3 extends over 12 amino acids. The ends were cut back, 0 bases at V and 6 bases at J, with 6 bases in the middle. The CDR3 spells CASSLAGGEQYF. CDR3 nucleotides: TGTGCCAGCAGCTTAGCAGGCGGCGAGCAGTACTTC.

The rearrangement uses TRBV6-2 or TRBV6-3 and TRBJ2-1; D is undetermined. V was pared by 2 bases and J by 0 bases, with 5 bases between. Germline CDR1 MNHEY, CDR2 SVGEGT. The length of the CDR3 is 14 residues. CDR3 residues: CASSYRSSYNEQFF. In nucleotides, the CDR3 is TGTGCCAGCAGTTACAGGAGCTCCTACAATGAGCAGTTCTTC.

The rearrangement joins TRBV2 to TRBJ2-7, with 9 bases that match TRBD2. Trimming removed 3 bases from V and 2 bases from J; junction bases left unmatched: 8. Looked up from germline, CDR1 is SNHLY and CDR2 is FYNNEI. This CDR3 region has 16 residues. The CDR3 DNA is TGTGCCAGCAGTGACGAGCGGGGGGCCTTAACCTACGAGCAGTACTTC. This encodes CASSDERGALTYEQYF.

This chain joins TRBV20-1 and TRBJ2-7; weak D call: TRBD1 (5 bases). Trimming stripped 7 bases from V and 4 bases from J, with 11 bases between. This CDR3 spans 11 amino acids. Germline V lookup: CDR1 DFQATT, CDR2 SNEGSKA (reference sequence). The chain's CDR3 is CSGATGYEQYF. CDR3 nucleotide sequence: TGCAGTGGGGCAACAGGATACGAGCAGTACTTC.

In its sample, this clone was seen a few times. V gene TRBV11-1 combines with J gene TRBJ2-3; D might be TRBD2 (6 bases). The germline V gene has CDR1 SGHAT and CDR2 FQDESV (reference sequence). CDR3 size: 15 residues. Trimming took off 0 bases at V and 6 bases at J, with 13 bases between the two ends. The CDR3 sequence is CASSLAGGPGDTQYF. The DNA of the CDR3 is TGTGCCAGCAGCTTAGCGGGGGGTCCTGGGGATACGCAGTATTTT.

The chain employs TRBV24-1 and TRBJ2-2, with D unclear. CDR1 is KGHDR, CDR2 SFDVKD, per germline. V was trimmed by 5 bases and J by 0 bases, leaving 9 bases between them. This CDR3 comprises 15 residues. CDR3 in amino acids: CATSASFPNTGELFF. DNA for the CDR3: TGTGCCACCAGTGCATCATTCCCGAACACCGGGGAGCTGTTTTTT.

This clone was picked up a small number of times. V and J are TRBV10-3 and TRBJ2-2, with 14 bases fitting TRBD2. This CDR3 comprises 18 residues. After removal of 3 bases from V and 7 bases from J, the junction contained 10 bases not matched to a gene. Germline V gene sequence: CDR1 ENHRY, CDR2 SYGVKD. CDR3 sequence (DNA): TGTGCCATCAGTGACTCCGAGAAGGGACTAGCGGGGGTCGGGGAGCTGTTTTTT. Its protein product is CAISDSEKGLAGVGELFF.

This clone was picked up a small number of times. CDR3 coding DNA: TGCGCCAGCAGGAAGACTAGCGGGGCGTACCAAGAGACCCAGTACTTC. Translated: CASRKTSGAYQETQYF. The chain has TRBV5-1 and TRBJ2-5, with 11 bases matching TRBD2. Germline loops: CDR1 SGHRS, CDR2 YFSETQ. V trimming: 5 bases; J trimming: 0 bases; junction bases outside the gene matches: 6. CDR3 size: 16 residues.

The rearrangement joins TRBV10-2 to TRBJ1-2; 9 bases map to TRBD1. Germline lookup yields CDR1 WSHSY and CDR2 SAAADI. V was pared by 6 bases and J by 7 bases, with 6 bases of the junction left unmatched. This CDR3 is built from 13 residues. CDR3 amino acids: CASRGQGLLGYTF. CDR3 in DNA: TGCGCCAGCAGGGGACAGGGACTTCTTGGCTACACCTTC.

In nucleotides, the CDR3 is TGTGCCATCAGTGAGCGACAGGGGGCCTTCGACGAGCAGTACTTC. Protein sequence: CAISERQGAFDEQYF. V gene TRBV10-3 combines with J gene TRBJ2-7; TRBD1 matches at 10 bases. Trimming took 2 bases from V and 5 from J; bases not matched to a gene: 6. Germline V gives CDR1 ENHRY, CDR2 SYGVKD. The CDR3 covers 15 residues.

The chain links TRBV11-3 to TRBJ2-1, with 7 bases identical to TRBD2. V trimming: 4 bases; J trimming: 2 bases; junction bases outside the gene matches: 8. CDR3 length equals 16 residues. CDR1 and CDR2 (germline): SGHNT, YENEEA. Written as DNA, the CDR3 is TGTGCCAGCAGCTCCAGGGCCAGCGGGACCTACAATGAGCAGTTCTTC. Amino acid sequence: CASSSRASGTYNEQFF.

CDR3 bases: TGTGCCAGCAGTTTATACTGGGGGACTAGCGGGAGGGATGAGCAGTTCTTC. Translation gives CASSLYWGTSGRDEQFF. J is TRBJ2-1 and V is TRBV28, with 16 bases matching TRBD2. Germline V gives CDR1 MDHEN, CDR2 SYDVKM. The V segment lost 1 base and the J segment 8 bases; nucleotides outside the gene matches: 5. The CDR3 totals 17 residues.

The rearrangement uses TRBV10-1 and TRBJ1-2, with 8 bases that match TRBD1. V lost 7 bases to trimming and J lost 4 bases; unmatched junction nucleotides: 8. Germline-derived CDR1 and CDR2 are WNHNN and SYGVQD (reference sequence). CDR3 length: 14 amino acids. Here the CDR3 DNA reads TGCGCCAGCAATATTAGGACAGGGCCCTATGGCTACACCTTC. Its protein is CASNIRTGPYGYTF.

This clone has just one count. J is TRBJ2-3 and V is TRBV7-2; no reliable D call. V lost 3 bases and J lost 5, with 15 bases in between. The CDR3 runs to 15 residues. Germline CDR1 and CDR2: SGHTA and FQGNSA. The CDR3 DNA reads TGTGCCAGCAGCTTGGTTAGAGGCGCACAAGATACGCAGTATTTT. Its protein product is CASSLVRGAQDTQYF.

This clone occurred once. The chain is built from TRBV10-3 and TRBJ1-2, with D possibly TRBD1 on 6 matching bases. CDR1 is ENHRY, CDR2 SYGVKD, per germline. Trimming left V 6 bases short and J 0 bases short, with 20 bases between. This CDR3 is built from 17 residues. The CDR3 loop reads CAIRGALDGPPNYGYTF. The CDR3 DNA reads as TGTGCCATCAGGGGGGCCCTGGACGGACCTCCTAACTATGGCTACACCTTC.

The V gene is TRBV19, the J gene TRBJ2-7; TRBD1 matches 8 bases. The CDR3 consists of 15 residues. The germline V gene encodes CDR1 LNHDA and CDR2 SQIVND (reference sequence). J gave up 0 bases and V 3 bases, and 4 bases lay outside the gene matches. The CDR3 bases are TGTGCCAGTAGTATTGAGCAGGGGGCCTCCTACGAGCAGTACTTC. The encoded protein is CASSIEQGASYEQYF.

The chain carries TRBV3-1 (or the pseudogene TRBV3-2) and TRBJ2-2; D gene uncertain. CDR1 is LGHDT and CDR2 is YNNKEL in the germline V gene (reference sequence). The CDR3 extends over 13 amino acids. V lost 1 base and J 6 bases, leaving 6 bases between the germline ends. The CDR3 spells CASSQGNSGELFF. CDR3 DNA: TGTGCCAGCAGCCAAGGAAACTCCGGGGAGCTGTTTTTT.

V gene TRBV5-1 combines with J gene TRBJ2-3; no clear D. Germline V gene sequence: CDR1 SGHRS, CDR2 YFSETQ. This CDR3 comprises 15 residues. The ends were cut back, 0 bases at V and 2 bases at J, with 10 bases in the middle. The CDR3 DNA reads as TGCGCCAGCAGCTTGGCCCATCCCATCACAGATACGCAGTATTTT. This encodes CASSLAHPITDTQYF.

This chain connects TRBV11-2 to TRBJ2-7; TRBD2 matches at 7 bases. Germline CDR1 reads SGHAT; CDR2 reads FQNNGV. Trimming cost V 1 base and J 6 bases; bases outside gene matches: 9. This CDR3 is built from 15 residues. The DNA for the CDR3 is TGTGCCAGCAGCTTAGTATCGGGGTCGGGGGGCGAGCAGTACTTC. It is translated as CASSLVSGSGGEQYF.

The rearrangement links TRBV6-2 or TRBV6-3 to TRBJ1-2; 9 nucleotides agree with TRBD1. After removal of 4 bases from V and 4 bases from J, the junction contained 1 base not matched to a gene. In germline, CDR1 is MNHEY, CDR2 SVGEGT. The CDR3 loop spans 13 amino acids. The CDR3 DNA is TGTGCCAGCAGTTCGGACAGGGGCTATGGCTACACCTTC. Its translation: CASSSDRGYGYTF.

V is TRBV25-1 and J is TRBJ1-2; 10 bases fit TRBD1. V was clipped by 7 bases and J by 2 bases; unmatched bases: 4. The CDR3 length is 14 residues. Looked up from germline, CDR1 is MGHDK and CDR2 is SYGVNS. In DNA, the CDR3 is TGTGCCAGCAAGCCGGACAGGGGGAACTATGGCTACACCTTC. Protein product: CASKPDRGNYGYTF.

This clone was found a few times. The V gene is TRBV5-4, the J gene TRBJ2-7, with TRBD2 matching 11 bases. The V gene end was trimmed by 2 bases and the J gene end by 6 bases; junction bases not matched to a gene: 10. CDR1 is SGHNT and CDR2 is YYREEE in the germline V gene (reference sequence). CDR3 length: 16 amino acids. The CDR3 DNA reads as TGTGCCAGCAGCTTCGCTAGCGGGAGGCGACGGGGCGAGCAGTACTTC. As protein: CASSFASGRRRGEQYF. The variable domain in full, completed from reference TRBV5-4 and TRBJ2-7, reads ETGVTQSPTHLIKTRGQQVTLRCSSQSGHNTVSWYQQALGQGPQFIFQYYREEENGRGNFPPRFSGLQFPNYSSELNVNALELDDSALYLCASSFASGRRRGEQYFGPGTRLTVT.

This clone ranks as medium-sized. The same CDR3 is also encoded by other DNA sequences in this sample. The rearrangement links TRBV10-3 to TRBJ1-5; perhaps TRBD1 as D (5 bases). CDR3 length equals 14 residues. Germline CDR1 ENHRY, CDR2 SYGVKD. The V end lost 0 bases, the J end lost 7 bases, and 10 bases lay between the germline ends. CDR3 bases: TGTGCCATCAGTGAGTCCAGGGAGGACCAGCCCCAGCATTTT. Translation gives CAISESREDQPQHF.

In this sample, this clone turned up a few times. The rearrangement links TRBV13 to TRBJ1-6; no definite D call. CDR3 length: 15 amino acids. Germline assignment: CDR1 PRHDT and CDR2 FYEKMQ (reference sequence). The V end was cut by 5 bases, the J end by 7 bases, with 15 bases between. Here the CDR3 DNA reads TGTGCCAGCAGCCTAACCGACATGACGAATTCACCCCTCCACTTT. Amino acids: CASSLTDMTNSPLHF.

The rearrangement joins TRBV2 to TRBJ2-7; 7 bases are shared with TRBD1. CDR3 length: 13 amino acids. The ends lost 7 bases at V and 5 bases at J; junction bases unmatched: 8. Germline loops: CDR1 SNHLY, CDR2 FYNNEI. DNA of the CDR3: TGTGCCAGCAATCGACAGGGTGCAGACGAGCAGTACTTC. The encoded protein is CASNRQGADEQYF.

V is TRBV24-1 and J is TRBJ2-2; D call uncertain. This CDR3 has 15 amino acids. Germline V CDR1 and CDR2: KGHDR, SFDVKD. V was pared by 4 bases and J by 6 bases, with 14 bases between. DNA of the CDR3: TGTGCCACCAGTGACCCCCCGGTTAGTCCCGGGGAGCTGTTTTTT. Its translation is CATSDPPVSPGELFF.